Listed here are 5 T cell receptor beta chains from one sample, sequenced in a study of blood T cell repertoires in COVID-19. Only in-frame clones appear in the TCRdb table, and some are missing; sequencing was by immunoSEQ multiplex PCR. Of 300,000 or so clones listed, 88% are singletons. Sequencing used peripheral blood. Receptor source: a woman aged 25 to 39 who had recovered from COVID-19.

The J gene is TRBJ2-7, the V gene TRBV5-4; TRBD1 matches 8 bases. There are 16 residues in the CDR3. The germline V gene has CDR1 SGHNT and CDR2 YYREEE (reference sequence). Unmatched junction bases numbered 10, after V lost 0 bases and J lost 5 bases. The DNA for the CDR3 is TGTGCCAGCAGCTTGGAACCAGGGGGCATGATCGACGAGCAGTACTTC. Its protein product is CASSLEPGGMIDEQYF.

The chain uses TRBV19 and TRBJ1-2, with 7 bases lining up with TRBD1. This CDR3 comprises 13 residues. The V segment lost 5 bases and the J segment 4 bases; nucleotides outside the gene matches: 4. Germline V gene sequence: CDR1 LNHDA, CDR2 SQIVND (reference sequence). The CDR3 is CASSSTGPYGYTF. The CDR3 region has the DNA TGTGCCAGTAGTTCGACAGGGCCCTATGGCTACACCTTC.

V is TRBV5-8 and J is TRBJ2-3; perhaps TRBD1 as D (6 bases). This CDR3 is 15 amino acids long. Trimming took off 4 bases at V and 0 bases at J, with 12 bases between the two ends. From germline, CDR1 is SGHTS and CDR2 YDEGEE. The DNA for the CDR3 is TGTGCCAGCAGCGTTAGGGGGATCAGCACAGATACGCAGTATTTT. It translates to CASSVRGISTDTQYF.

This clone was found once. The chain has TRBV6-5 and TRBJ2-3, with TRBD2 identical over 9 bases. The CDR3 consists of 15 residues. Germline V gene data show CDR1 as MNHEY and CDR2 as SVGAGI. Unmatched junction bases numbered 5, after V lost 6 bases and J lost 1 base. CDR3 sequence: CASSQRGDGTDTQYF. CDR3 DNA sequence: TGTGCCAGCAGCCAGCGGGGGGACGGCACAGATACGCAGTATTTT.

V is TRBV19 and J is TRBJ2-3, with 7 bases identical to TRBD1. The CDR3 length is 14 residues. V lost 3 bases to trimming and J lost 5 bases; unmatched junction nucleotides: 5. Per the germline V gene, CDR1 is LNHDA and CDR2 is SQIVND (reference sequence). The CDR3 sequence is CASSMGQGVDTQYF. CDR3 nucleotide sequence: TGTGCCAGTAGTATGGGTCAGGGGGTAGATACGCAGTATTTT.